This TCR beta chain was found in a study of blood T cell repertoires in COVID-19 (dated by TCRdb to about 2020). With respect to the entire study: Samples from collaborators originated in the United States, Italy and Spain and spanned both the acute and convalescent phases of COVID-19. The prospective study material was composed of cDNA or gDNA derived from T cells, B-cell-depleted T cells, or PBMCs. The dataset comprised deeply sampled blood TCRbeta repertoires from subjects exposed to, actively infected with, or recovered from COVID-19. The repertoires were released in a freely available public database intended as a resource for research on the immune response to SARS-CoV-2. The samples were drawn from two sources: the first 160 participants of the ongoing ImmuneRACE study, and over 950 subjects contributed by 6 global collaborators. A de-identified subject ID, COVID-19 status, age in years and sex were almost always included in the sample metadata. Where available, HLA class I and class II types were taken from metadata supplied by the sample provider and were not determined by assay-based typing. On the study overall, not on this receptor specifically: The amount of clinical and demographic metadata varied by source and participant and was provided uncurated.

Collaborating institutions collected whole blood in K2EDTA tubes following their own protocols. For TCRbeta analysis, collaborator samples were shipped as frozen whole blood, as isolated PBMCs, or as DNA extracted from either sample type. The CDR3 holds 13 amino acids from the cysteine to the phenylalanine. Just CDR3 DNA is preserved here, 39 bases in frame from base 1. Germline trimming amounts to 7 bases on V and 6 bases on J, with 8 as the count of junction bases outside the gene matches. Via the germline V gene, CDR1 is SGHRS and CDR2 YFSETQ. In its sample, this clone was seen once. Its specific antigen is unknown. No clone much larger than this one lies a single base away; base qualities are absent. TCRbeta CDR3 regions were amplified from genomic DNA using the immunoSEQ Assay, a bias-controlled multiplex PCR. Per the original workflow: The number of nucleated cells in each sample was estimated from the amplification of reference gene primers within the assay. To quantify the absolute abundance of each unique TCRbeta CDR3 rearrangement, sequence reads were collapsed and filtered. For each sample, productive Simpson clonality was calculated by taking the square root of Simpson's diversity index across productive rearrangements. TCRdb took over this immuneACCESS table, retaining in-frame rearrangements with V and J assigned. Such tables are incomplete; in checked studies, under half of the missing clones stem from an unresolved V gene, and the remainder is unexplained. V and J calls plus clone size are reproduced from that table; the DNA served to infer D and trimming. Counted in this sample were 35,000 to 40,000 clones; about four fifths of them appeared once. Clones ranked in the top ten supply under 30% of the sample.

The receptor was isolated from a human donor with acute or convalescent COVID-19. The donor label of this sample is uncertain. The sample taken for sequencing was peripheral blood. The V and J genes are TRBV5-1 and TRBJ2-7; 9 of the junction bases match TRBD1. In nucleotide form, the sequence is TGCGCCAGCCGCCACAGGGGGCGCCCCGAGCAGTACTTC. Its protein product is CASRHRGRPEQYF.